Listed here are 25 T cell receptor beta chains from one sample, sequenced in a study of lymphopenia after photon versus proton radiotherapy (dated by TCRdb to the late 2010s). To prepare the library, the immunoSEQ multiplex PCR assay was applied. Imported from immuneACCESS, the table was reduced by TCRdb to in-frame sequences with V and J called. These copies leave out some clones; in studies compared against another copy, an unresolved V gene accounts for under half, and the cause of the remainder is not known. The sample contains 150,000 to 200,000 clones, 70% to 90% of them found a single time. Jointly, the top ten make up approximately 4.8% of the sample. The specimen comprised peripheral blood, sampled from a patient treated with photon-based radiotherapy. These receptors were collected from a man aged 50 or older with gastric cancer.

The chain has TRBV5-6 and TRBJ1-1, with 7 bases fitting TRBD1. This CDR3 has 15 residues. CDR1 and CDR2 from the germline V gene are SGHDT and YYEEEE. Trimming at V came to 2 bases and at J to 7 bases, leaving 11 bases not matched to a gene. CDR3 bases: TGTGCCAGCAGCTTCGCCCCAGGGGGGGAGGGTGAAGCTTTCTTT. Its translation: CASSFAPGGEGEAFF. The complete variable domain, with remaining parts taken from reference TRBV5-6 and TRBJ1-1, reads DAGVTQSPTHLIKTRGQQVTLRCSPKSGHDTVSWYQQALGQGPQFIFQYYEEEERQRGNFPDRFSGHQFPNYSSELNVNALLLGDSALYLCASSFAPGGEGEAFFGQGTRLTVV.

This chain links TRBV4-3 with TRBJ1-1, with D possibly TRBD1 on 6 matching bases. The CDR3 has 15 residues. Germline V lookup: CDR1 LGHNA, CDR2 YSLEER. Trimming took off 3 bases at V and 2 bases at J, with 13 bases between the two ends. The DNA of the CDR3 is TGCGCCAGCAGCCATGCCACCGGGGGCAACACTGAAGCTTTCTTT. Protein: CASSHATGGNTEAFF.

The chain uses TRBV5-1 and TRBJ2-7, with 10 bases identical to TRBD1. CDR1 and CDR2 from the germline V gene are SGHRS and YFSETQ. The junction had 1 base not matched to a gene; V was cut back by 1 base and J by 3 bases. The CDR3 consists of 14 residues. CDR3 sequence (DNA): TGCGCCAGCAGCTTGAGGACAGGGGGCTACGAGCAGTACTTC. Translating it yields CASSLRTGGYEQYF.

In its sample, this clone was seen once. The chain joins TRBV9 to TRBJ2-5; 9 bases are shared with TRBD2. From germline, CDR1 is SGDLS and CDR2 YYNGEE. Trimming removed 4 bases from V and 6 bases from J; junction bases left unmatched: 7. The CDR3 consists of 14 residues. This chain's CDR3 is CASSPAGGSKTQYF. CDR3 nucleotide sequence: TGTGCCAGCAGCCCTGCGGGGGGGTCAAAGACCCAGTACTTC.

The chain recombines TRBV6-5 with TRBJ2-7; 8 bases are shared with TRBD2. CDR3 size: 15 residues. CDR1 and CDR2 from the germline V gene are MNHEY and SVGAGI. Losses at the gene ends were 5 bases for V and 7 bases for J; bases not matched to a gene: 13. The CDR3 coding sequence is TGTGCCAGCAGTCGGGAGGGACTGCAGGGAGGAGAGCAGTACTTC. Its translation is CASSREGLQGGEQYF.

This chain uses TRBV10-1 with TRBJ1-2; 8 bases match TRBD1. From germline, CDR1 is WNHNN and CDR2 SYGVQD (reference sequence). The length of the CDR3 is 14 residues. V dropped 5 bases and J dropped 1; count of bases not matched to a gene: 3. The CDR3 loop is CASSFGQGNYGYTF. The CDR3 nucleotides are TGCGCCAGCAGTTTCGGACAGGGTAACTATGGCTACACCTTC.

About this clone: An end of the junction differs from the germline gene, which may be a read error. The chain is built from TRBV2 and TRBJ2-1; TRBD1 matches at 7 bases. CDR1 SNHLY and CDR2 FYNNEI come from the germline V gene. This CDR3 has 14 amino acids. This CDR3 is CASSEDRAYNEQFF. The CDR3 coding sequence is TGTGCCAGCAGCGAAGACAGGGCTTACAATGAGCAGTTCTTC.

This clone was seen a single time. CDR3 in amino acids: CASSSPREWGTDTQYF. The CDR3, as DNA: TGTGCCAGCAGTTCCCCTCGGGAGTGGGGCACAGATACGCAGTATTTT. This rearrangement joins TRBV28 to TRBJ2-3; TRBD2 is a possible D gene (6 bases). The CDR3 is 16 amino acids. CDR1 and CDR2 from the germline V gene are MDHEN and SYDVKM. Trimming left V 4 bases short and J 1 base short, with 15 bases between.

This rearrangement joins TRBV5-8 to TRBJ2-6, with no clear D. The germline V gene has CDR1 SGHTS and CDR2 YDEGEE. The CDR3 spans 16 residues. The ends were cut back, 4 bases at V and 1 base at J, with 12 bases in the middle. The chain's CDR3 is CASSQFRASGANVLTF. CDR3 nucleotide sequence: TGTGCCAGCAGCCAATTCCGGGCATCTGGGGCCAACGTCCTGACTTTC.

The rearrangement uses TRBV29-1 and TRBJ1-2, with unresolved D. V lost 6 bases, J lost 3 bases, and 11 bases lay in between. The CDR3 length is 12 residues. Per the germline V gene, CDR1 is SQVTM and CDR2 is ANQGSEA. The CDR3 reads CSVRDGDYGYTF. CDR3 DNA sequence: TGCAGCGTCCGCGACGGGGACTATGGCTACACCTTC.

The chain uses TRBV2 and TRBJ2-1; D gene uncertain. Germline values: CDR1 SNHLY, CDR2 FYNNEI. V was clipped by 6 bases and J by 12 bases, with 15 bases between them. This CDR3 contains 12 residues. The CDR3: CASRSGGRRQFF. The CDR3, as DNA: TGTGCCAGCAGGTCAGGCGGCAGGAGGCAGTTCTTC. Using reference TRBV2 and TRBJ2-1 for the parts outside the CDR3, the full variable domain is EPEVTQTPSHQVTQMGQEVILRCVPISNHLYFYWYRQILGQKVEFLVSFYNNEISEKSEIFDDQFSVERPDGSNFTLKIRSTKLEDSAMYFCASRSGGRRQFFGPGTRLTVL.

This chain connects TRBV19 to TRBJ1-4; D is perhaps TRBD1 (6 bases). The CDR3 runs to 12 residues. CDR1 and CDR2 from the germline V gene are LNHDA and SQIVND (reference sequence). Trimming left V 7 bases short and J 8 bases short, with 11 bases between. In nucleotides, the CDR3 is TGTGCCAGTACCATGGGGGCGGAAAAACTGTTTTTT. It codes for CASTMGAEKLFF.

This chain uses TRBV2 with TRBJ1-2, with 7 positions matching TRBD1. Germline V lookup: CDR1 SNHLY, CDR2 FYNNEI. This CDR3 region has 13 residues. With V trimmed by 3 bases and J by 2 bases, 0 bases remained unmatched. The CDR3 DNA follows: TGTGCCAGCAGTGAGACAGGGAACTATGGCTACACCTTC. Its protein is CASSETGNYGYTF.

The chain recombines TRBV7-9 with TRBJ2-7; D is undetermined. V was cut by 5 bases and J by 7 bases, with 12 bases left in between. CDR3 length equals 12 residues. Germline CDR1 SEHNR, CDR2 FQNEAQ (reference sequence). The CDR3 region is CASSPEGREQYF. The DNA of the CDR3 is TGTGCCAGCAGCCCCGAAGGGCGGGAGCAGTACTTC. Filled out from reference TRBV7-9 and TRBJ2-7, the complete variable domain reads DTGVSQNPRHKITKRGQNVTFRCDPISEHNRLYWYRQTLGQGPEFLTYFQNEAQLEKSRLLSDRFSAERPKGSFSTLEIQRTEQGDSAMYLCASSPEGREQYFGPGTRLTVT.

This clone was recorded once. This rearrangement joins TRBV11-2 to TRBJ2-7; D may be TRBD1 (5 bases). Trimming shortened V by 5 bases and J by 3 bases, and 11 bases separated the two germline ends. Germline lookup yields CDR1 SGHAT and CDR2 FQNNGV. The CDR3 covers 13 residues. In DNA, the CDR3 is TGTGCCAGCAGCCTAAAAAGGGGCTACGAGCAGTACTTC. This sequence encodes CASSLKRGYEQYF.

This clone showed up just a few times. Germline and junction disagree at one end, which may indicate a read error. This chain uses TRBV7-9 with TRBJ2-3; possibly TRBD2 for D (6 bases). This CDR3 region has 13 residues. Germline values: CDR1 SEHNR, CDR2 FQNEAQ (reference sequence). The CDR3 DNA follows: TGTGCCAGCAGCCTAGCGTTCACAGATACGCAGTATTTT. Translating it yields CASSLAFTDTQYF.

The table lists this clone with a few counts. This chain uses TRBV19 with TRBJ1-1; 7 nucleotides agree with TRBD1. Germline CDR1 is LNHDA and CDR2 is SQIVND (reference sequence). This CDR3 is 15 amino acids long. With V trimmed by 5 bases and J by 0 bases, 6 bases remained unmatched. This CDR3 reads CASSPQGGMNTEAFF. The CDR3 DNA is TGTGCCAGTAGTCCCCAGGGGGGTATGAACACTGAAGCTTTCTTT.

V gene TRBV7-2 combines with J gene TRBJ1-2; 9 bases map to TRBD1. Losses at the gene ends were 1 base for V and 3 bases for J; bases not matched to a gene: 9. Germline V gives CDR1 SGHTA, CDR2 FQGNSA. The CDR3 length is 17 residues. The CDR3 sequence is CASSLVARQGGHYGYTF. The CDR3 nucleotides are TGTGCCAGCAGCTTAGTGGCACGACAGGGGGGACACTATGGCTACACCTTC.

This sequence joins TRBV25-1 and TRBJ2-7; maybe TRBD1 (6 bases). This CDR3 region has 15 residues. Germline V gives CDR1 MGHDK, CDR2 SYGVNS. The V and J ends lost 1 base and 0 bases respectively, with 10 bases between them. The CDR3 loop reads CASSELGAVSYEQYF. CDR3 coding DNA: TGTGCCAGCAGTGAATTGGGGGCCGTCTCCTACGAGCAGTACTTC.

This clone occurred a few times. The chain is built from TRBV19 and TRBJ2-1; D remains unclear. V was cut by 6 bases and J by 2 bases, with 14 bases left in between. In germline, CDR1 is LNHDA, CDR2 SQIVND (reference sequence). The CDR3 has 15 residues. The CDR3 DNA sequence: TGTGCCAGTAGGTCTCCAGCGTGGCCCTACAATGAGCAGTTCTTC. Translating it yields CASRSPAWPYNEQFF.

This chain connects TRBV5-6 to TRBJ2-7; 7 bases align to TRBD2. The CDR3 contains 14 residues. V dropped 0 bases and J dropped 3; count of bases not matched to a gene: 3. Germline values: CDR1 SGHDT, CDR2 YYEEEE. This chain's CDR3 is CASSLGREGYEQYF. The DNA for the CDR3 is TGTGCCAGCAGCTTGGGGAGGGAGGGCTACGAGCAGTACTTC.

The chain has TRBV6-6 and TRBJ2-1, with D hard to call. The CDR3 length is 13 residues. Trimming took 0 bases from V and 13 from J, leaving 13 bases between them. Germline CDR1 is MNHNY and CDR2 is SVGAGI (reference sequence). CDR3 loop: CASSYSTLSPQFF. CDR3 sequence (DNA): TGTGCCAGCAGTTACTCGACCCTCAGTCCCCAGTTCTTC.

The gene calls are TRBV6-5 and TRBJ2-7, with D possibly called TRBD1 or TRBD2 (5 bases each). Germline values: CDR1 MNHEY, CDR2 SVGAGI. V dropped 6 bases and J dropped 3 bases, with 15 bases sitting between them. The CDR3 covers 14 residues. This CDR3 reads CASRQIGTGYEQYF. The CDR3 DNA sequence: TGTGCCAGCAGACAAATTGGGACCGGCTACGAGCAGTACTTC.

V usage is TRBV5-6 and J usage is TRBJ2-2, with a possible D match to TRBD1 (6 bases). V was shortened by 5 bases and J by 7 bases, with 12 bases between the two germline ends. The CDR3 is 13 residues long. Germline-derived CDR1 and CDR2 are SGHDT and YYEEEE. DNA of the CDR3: TGTGCCAGCAGTCCTCAGGGGTTCGGGGAGCTGTTTTTT. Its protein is CASSPQGFGELFF.

CDR3 sequence reads: CASSPGLAGEDTQYF. The DNA of the CDR3 is TGCGCCAGCAGCCCAGGACTAGCGGGAGAAGATACGCAGTATTTT. The chain recombines TRBV5-1 with TRBJ2-3; 13 bases are a match to TRBD2. The J segment lost 5 bases and the V segment lost 4 bases, leaving 4 bases of the junction unmatched. CDR3 length: 15 residues. Germline CDR1 reads SGHRS; CDR2 reads YFSETQ.